This is a list of T cell receptor beta chains from one sample in a study of shared clonotypes between healthy human individuals. Repertoires were generated with immunoSEQ multiplex PCR, while TCRdb's copy carries only in-frame clones and drops some. The sample lists hundreds of thousands of clones; under 80% were seen once. The sequenced sample consisted of memory CD4+ T cells sorted from blood. Receptors were obtained from a woman under 40 in good health. Both conserved end residues are part of each CDR3. Fields, in order: J gene, D gene, clone size, V gene, CDR3 DNA, CDR3 protein. A D gene is named only where the DNA matches it firmly. Only part of the rows carry a size: once, few, many, or a class if the clone is expanded.

TRBJ1-3 . . TRBV10-1 TGCGCCAGCACCAAGGGGGGCTCCTCTGGAAACACCATATATTTT CASTKGGSSGNTIYF
TRBJ1-1 . . TRBV11-2 TGTGCCAGCAGCTCCAGGTGGGGTAAGAACACTGAAGCTTTCTTT CASSSRWGKNTEAFF
TRBJ2-1 . few TRBV7-3 TGTGCCAGCAGCTTCGGGGCCGACCATGAGCAGTTCTTC CASSFGADHEQFF
TRBJ2-1 . . TRBV18 TGTGCCAGCTCACCACCTTCCTTGAATGAGCAGTTCTTC CASSPPSLNEQFF
TRBJ2-7 . once TRBV10-3 TGTGCCATCAGTGATTCGGGAGACTACGAGCAGTACTTC CAISDSGDYEQYF
TRBJ2-1 TRBD2 . TRBV2 TGTGCCAGCAGTGAGTCATTAGCGGGAGTCCTTGAGCAGTTCTTC CASSESLAGVLEQFF
TRBJ1-1 . . TRBV7-9 TGTGCCAGCAGCTTACGCAGGGAGAGCACTGAAGCTTTCTTT CASSLRRESTEAFF
TRBJ1-3 TRBD1 . TRBV7-2 TGTGCCAGCAGCACCCGGCTCGGGACAGGCTCTGGAAACACCATATATTTT CASSTRLGTGSGNTIYF
TRBJ2-1 . . TRBV7-9 TGTGCCAGCAGCCGCTCCCTGATCGAGGGGTATCACAATGAGCAGTTCTTC CASSRSLIEGYHNEQFF
TRBJ2-3 . . TRBV7-9 TGTGCCAGCAGCTTACGGGGGTCGGTACTGGGCACAGATACGCAGTATTTT CASSLRGSVLGTDTQYF
TRBJ2-7 . few TRBV6-1 TGTGCCAGCAGTGAAGACAGGGAGATCGGCGAGCAGTACTTC CASSEDREIGEQYF
TRBJ1-1 . . TRBV28 TGTGCCAGCAGACAGGGAGGAGAGAGAAACACTGAAGCTTTCTTT CASRQGGERNTEAFF
TRBJ2-7 TRBD1 . TRBV5-6 TGTGCCAGCAGCCTAGCTTCAGGGGGCGGTCTAGTGCAGTACTTC CASSLASGGGLVQYF
TRBJ1-4 TRBD1 . TRBV4-1 TGCGCCAGCAGCCACCCGGACAGGGGGGCAACTAATGAAAAACTGTTTTTT CASSHPDRGATNEKLFF
TRBJ2-3 . . TRBV15 TGTGCCACCAGCCGGCTCCCGGGCGCCAGGGGCACAGATACGCAGTATTTT CATSRLPGARGTDTQYF
TRBJ1-5 . few TRBV7-8 TGTGCCAGCAGCTTATCGTGGGGGAGCAATCAGCCCCAGCATTTT CASSLSWGSNQPQHF
TRBJ2-4 . . TRBV28 TGTGCCAGCAGTCTCTCTATCCCCAAAAACATTCAGTACTTC CASSLSIPKNIQYF
TRBJ1-1 . . TRBV7-9 TGTGCCAGCAGCTTAAGCTCAGGGGTGAACACTGAAGCTTTCTTT CASSLSSGVNTEAFF
TRBJ1-1 TRBD1 . TRBV11-2 TGTGCCAGCAGCTCTTCCGACAGGGGGAACACTGAAGCTTTCTTT CASSSSDRGNTEAFF
TRBJ1-1 . . TRBV2 TGTGCCAGCAGTGTCCTGACGAACACTGAAGCTTTCTTT CASSVLTNTEAFF
TRBJ2-3 . . TRBV30 TGTGCCTGGAAAGGGGGAGGTAGAGATACGCAGTATTTT CAWKGGGRDTQYF
TRBJ2-7 . . TRBV7-2 TGTGCCAGCAGTTCCACTCAGACCTACGAGCAGTACTTC CASSSTQTYEQYF
TRBJ2-7 . . TRBV30 TGTGCCTGGACCATCGGGGGCGGGAGTTACGAGCAGTACTTC CAWTIGGGSYEQYF
TRBJ2-1 . . TRBV4-1 TGCGCCAGCAGCCAAGCTTATACCCCACAATATGAGCAGTTCTTC CASSQAYTPQYEQFF
TRBJ2-7 TRBD2 . TRBV19 TGTGCCAGTAGTATCCAGCGGGAGACTGACGAGCAGTACTTC CASSIQRETDEQYF
TRBJ2-5 TRBD1 . TRBV6-1 TGTGCCAGCAGTGACGGACAGGTCATGGAGACCCAGTACTTC CASSDGQVMETQYF
TRBJ2-4 . . TRBV7-2 TGTGCCAGCAGCACGCTAACCCGGGGTGGGAACATTCAGTACTTC CASSTLTRGGNIQYF